Following are 27 T cell receptor beta chains from one sample sequenced in a study of cytomegalovirus exposure and HLA in healthy donors. Primers: 60 Vbeta forward and 13 Jbeta reverse. Produced via immunoSEQ multiplex PCR; TCRdb's table is partial and in-frame only. Altogether 90,000 to 120,000 clones are present, about 81% being singletons, with the ten largest covering roughly 2.6%. What was sequenced was PBMCs. The receptors stem from a man younger than 40 in good health and CMV-seropositive.

In its sample, this clone was seen once. The identical CDR3 is also encoded by other nucleotide sequences in the sample. The chain recombines TRBV2 with TRBJ2-2; D is ambiguous. Trimming stripped 2 bases from V and 6 bases from J, with 7 bases between. CDR3 length equals 13 residues. CDR1 SNHLY and CDR2 FYNNEI come from the germline V gene. The CDR3: CASSERGPGELFF. CDR3 nucleotide sequence: TGTGCCAGCAGTGAACGAGGCCCCGGGGAGCTGTTTTTT.

This sequence joins TRBV5-8 and TRBJ1-2; 9 bases are a match to TRBD1. The CDR3 runs 15 residues. J was trimmed by 3 bases and V by 2 bases; bases with no gene match: 5. In germline, CDR1 is SGHTS, CDR2 YDEGEE. The CDR3 nucleotides read TGTGCCAGCAGCTTCGTGACAGGGGGTTACTATGGCTACACCTTC. Encoded protein: CASSFVTGGYYGYTF.

The chain has TRBV19 and TRBJ2-7; TRBD1 agrees at 8 bases. This CDR3 spans 14 amino acids. Per the germline V gene, CDR1 is LNHDA and CDR2 is SQIVND (reference sequence). V lost 7 bases and J lost 4; bases outside the gene matches: 9. As DNA, the CDR3 is TGTGCCAGTAATTCCCGGGACAGGATTTACGAGCAGTACTTC. Its protein is CASNSRDRIYEQYF.

The V gene is TRBV7-8, the J gene TRBJ2-2; D is unclear. The germline V gene encodes CDR1 SGHVS and CDR2 FQNEAQ. This CDR3 has 13 amino acids. Trimming stripped 2 bases from V and 4 bases from J, with 5 bases between. CDR3 in DNA: TGTGCCAGCAGCTTAAGCGTCACCGGGGAGCTGTTTTTT. Translating it yields CASSLSVTGELFF.

This chain links TRBV9 with TRBJ1-2; no clear D gene. This CDR3 has 13 residues. Germline CDR1 SGDLS, CDR2 YYNGEE. Trimming stripped 3 bases from V and 8 bases from J, with 14 bases between. The CDR3 DNA sequence: TGTGCCAGCAGCGGTTACGGGTCTCGAGGCTACACCTTC. This translates into CASSGYGSRGYTF.

The chain employs TRBV30 and TRBJ2-5, with TRBD1 matching over 9 bases. Losses at the gene ends were 1 base for V and 4 bases for J; bases not matched to a gene: 7. CDR3 size: 15 residues. Germline V gene data show CDR1 as GTSNPN and CDR2 as SVGIG (reference sequence). The CDR3 reads CAWSGGTGGGETQYF. CDR3 nucleotides: TGTGCCTGGAGTGGGGGTACAGGGGGCGGAGAGACCCAGTACTTC.

The chain links TRBV6-5 to TRBJ2-1; 8 bases fit TRBD2. The trim removed 6 bases at V and 3 bases at J, leaving 7 bases unmatched. CDR1 is MNHEY and CDR2 is SVGAGI in the germline V gene. The CDR3 runs 15 residues. The CDR3 bases are TGTGCCAGCAGCCCCTCCGCGGGGGGCTACAATGAGCAGTTCTTC. It is translated as CASSPSAGGYNEQFF.

The chain joins TRBV7-2 to TRBJ1-3; D ambiguous. Germline-derived CDR1 and CDR2 are SGHTA and FQGNSA. The CDR3 has 12 amino acids. V was pared by 3 bases and J by 9 bases, with 9 bases between. CDR3 nucleotides: TGTGCCAGCAGCTTTTCTGGTAGCACCATATATTTT. It codes for CASSFSGSTIYF. The whole variable domain, remainder taken from reference TRBV7-2 and TRBJ1-3, is GAGVSQSPSNKVTEKGKDVELRCDPISGHTALYWYRQSLGQGLEFLIYFQGNSAPDKSGLPSDRFSAERTGGSVSTLTIQRTQQEDSAVYLCASSFSGSTIYFGEGSWLTVV.

The chain links TRBV28 to TRBJ1-4, with 8 bases identical to TRBD1. This CDR3 is 15 amino acids long. J lost 8 bases, V lost 5 bases, and 10 bases had no gene match. Germline values: CDR1 MDHEN, CDR2 SYDVKM. DNA of the CDR3: TGTGCCAGCAGTACCAGGACAGGGAACTACGAAAAACTGTTTTTT. Protein sequence: CASSTRTGNYEKLFF.

V usage is TRBV10-3 and J usage is TRBJ2-3, with D perhaps TRBD1 (5 bases). The CDR3 consists of 15 residues. Trimming took 3 bases from V and 0 from J, leaving 10 bases between them. Germline CDR1 reads ENHRY; CDR2 reads SYGVKD. The CDR3 is CAISEKGLSTDTQYF. The CDR3 bases are TGTGCCATCAGTGAAAAGGGGCTAAGCACAGATACGCAGTATTTT.

The V call is TRBV19, the J call TRBJ2-2, with TRBD1 as a possible D gene (6 bases). The length of the CDR3 is 14 residues. The ends were cut back, 7 bases at V and 3 bases at J, with 12 bases in the middle. Germline-derived CDR1 and CDR2 are LNHDA and SQIVND (reference sequence). CDR3 nucleotides: TGTGCCAGTACCGACTCAGGGGACACCGGGGAGCTGTTTTTT. This translates into CASTDSGDTGELFF.

V is TRBV13 and J is TRBJ1-1; 9 bases align to TRBD1. Germline assignment: CDR1 PRHDT and CDR2 FYEKMQ (reference sequence). The CDR3 totals 15 residues. The V segment lost 4 bases and the J segment 11 bases; nucleotides outside the gene matches: 14. The CDR3 spells CASSSIQGASRWAFF. CDR3 nucleotide sequence: TGTGCCAGCAGCTCGATACAGGGGGCCTCCAGGTGGGCTTTCTTT.

The chain employs TRBV29-1 and TRBJ2-7, with 7 bases aligning to TRBD1. The CDR3 extends over 14 amino acids. Germline CDR1 SQVTM, CDR2 ANQGSEA. With 4 bases clipped from V and 3 bases from J, the junction kept 9 bases outside the gene matches. CDR3 residues: CSVGADRAGYEQYF. CDR3 nucleotide sequence: TGCAGCGTTGGCGCAGACAGGGCCGGCTACGAGCAGTACTTC.

V and J are TRBV5-4 and TRBJ2-3; 7 bases line up with TRBD2. This CDR3 contains 16 residues. The V gene's germline CDR1 is SGHNT and CDR2 YYREEE (reference sequence). V was pared by 3 bases and J by 4 bases, with 11 bases of the junction left unmatched. The DNA of the CDR3 is TGTGCCAGCAGCTCGCGGTGGGAGGGGCCAGCAGATACGCAGTATTTT. It encodes CASSSRWEGPADTQYF.

The chain is built from TRBV10-3 and TRBJ1-1; TRBD1 matches at 8 bases. The V gene end was trimmed by 3 bases and the J gene end by 4 bases; junction bases not matched to a gene: 10. The CDR3 contains 16 residues. Looked up from germline, CDR1 is ENHRY and CDR2 is SYGVKD. The CDR3 is CAISDQRKQGGTEAFF. The CDR3 DNA is TGTGCCATCAGTGATCAACGGAAACAGGGGGGCACTGAAGCTTTCTTT.

The genes are TRBV6-1 and TRBJ2-3; 9 bases are a match to TRBD1. Germline CDR1 is MNHNS and CDR2 is SASEGT. The CDR3 spans 17 residues. V gave up 4 bases and J gave up 6 bases; unmatched junction bases: 14. CDR3 DNA sequence: TGTGCCAGCAGTGTACGGGACAGGGTGTTTCTCAGGGATACGCAGTATTTT. Protein sequence: CASSVRDRVFLRDTQYF.

In DNA form, the CDR3 reads TGTGCCAGCAGTGACTCAGGGGAGGACGGGGAGCTGTTTTTT. Translated: CASSDSGEDGELFF. V and J are TRBV6-4 and TRBJ2-2; D is perhaps TRBD2 (6 bases). The V end lost 0 bases, the J end lost 7 bases, and 9 bases lay between the germline ends. This CDR3 region has 14 residues. Germline V gene sequence: CDR1 MRHNA, CDR2 SNTAGT.

In this sample, this clone turned up once. The V gene is TRBV6-4, the J gene TRBJ2-2; D is ambiguous. This CDR3 contains 13 residues. Germline CDR1 reads MRHNA; CDR2 reads SNTAGT. Trimming shortened V by 2 bases and J by 5 bases, and 6 bases separated the two germline ends. In nucleotides, the CDR3 is TGTGCCAGCAGTGACAGAGTTACCGGGGAGCTGTTTTTT. It encodes CASSDRVTGELFF.

The chain recombines TRBV29-1 with TRBJ2-5, with 13 bases lining up with TRBD2. Germline-derived CDR1 and CDR2 are SQVTM and ANQGSEA. The CDR3 contains 14 residues. Trimming cost V 7 bases and J 5 bases; bases outside gene matches: 7. The CDR3 DNA follows: TGCAGCGAGAAGGGACTAGCGGGGTCCGAGACCCAGTACTTC. It yields the protein CSEKGLAGSETQYF.

J is TRBJ2-2 and V is TRBV14, with 8 bases that match TRBD2. CDR1 and CDR2 (germline): SGHDN, FVKESK. The junction had 14 bases not matched to a gene; V was cut back by 4 bases and J by 7 bases. This CDR3 contains 17 residues. The CDR3 loop is CASSPLRGLAGGGELFF. CDR3 sequence (DNA): TGTGCCAGCAGCCCCTTACGGGGGCTAGCGGGCGGCGGGGAGCTGTTTTTT.

The rearrangement uses TRBV19 and TRBJ2-3; 8 bases are a match to TRBD2. J lost 3 bases, V lost 0 bases, and 11 bases had no gene match. Germline assignment: CDR1 LNHDA and CDR2 SQIVND (reference sequence). The CDR3 runs to 18 residues. The CDR3 loop is CASSIDDPGRGKTDTQYF. DNA of the CDR3: TGTGCCAGTAGTATAGACGACCCCGGGAGGGGGAAGACAGATACGCAGTATTTT.

The rearrangement joins TRBV5-1 to TRBJ1-1; D might be TRBD1 (5 bases). This CDR3 has 14 residues. Germline CDR1 and CDR2: SGHRS and YFSETQ. V lost 3 bases to trimming and J lost 0 bases, with 9 bases between them. CDR3 in DNA: TGCGCCAGCAGCTGGGGGGATATGAACACTGAAGCTTTCTTT. Its protein product is CASSWGDMNTEAFF.

V and J are TRBV10-3 and TRBJ2-7, with 8 bases lining up with TRBD1. The germline gives CDR1 ENHRY, CDR2 SYGVKD. Trimming removed 3 bases from V and 2 bases from J; junction bases left unmatched: 6. The CDR3 consists of 15 residues. CDR3 loop: CAISDQGASPYEQYF. CDR3 sequence (DNA): TGTGCCATCAGTGACCAGGGGGCCAGTCCCTACGAGCAGTACTTC.

The chain links TRBV2 to TRBJ1-4, with 7 bases aligning to TRBD1. Unmatched junction bases numbered 9, after V lost 5 bases and J lost 6 bases. Germline V lookup: CDR1 SNHLY, CDR2 FYNNEI. This CDR3 has 15 residues. The CDR3 is CASSPRTGIDEKLFF. The DNA for the CDR3 is TGTGCCAGCAGTCCCCGGACAGGTATCGATGAAAAACTGTTTTTT.

The chain employs TRBV19 and TRBJ1-4; 8 bases match TRBD1. Looked up from germline, CDR1 is LNHDA and CDR2 is SQIVND (reference sequence). This CDR3 comprises 14 residues. Trimming at V came to 7 bases and at J to 8 bases, leaving 9 bases not matched to a gene. The CDR3 DNA follows: TGTGCCAGTAACCCGACAGGGGATCGCGAAAAACTGTTTTTT. Its protein product is CASNPTGDREKLFF. Together with reference TRBV19 and TRBJ1-4, the CDR3 gives the full variable domain: DGGITQSPKYLFRKEGQNVTLSCEQNLNHDAMYWYRQDPGQGLRLIYYSQIVNDFQKGDIAEGYSVSREKKESFPLTVTSAQKNPTAFYLCASNPTGDREKLFFGSGTQLSVL.

V usage is TRBV1 and J usage is TRBJ2-7; TRBD2, the table's D call, was not compared with the DNA. TRBV1 is annotated as a pseudogene. The CDR3 runs 16 residues. DNA of the CDR3: TGCACCAGCAGCCAAGGGAGGGGACTCCCCGGTTGGGAGCAGTACTTC. As protein: CTSSQGRGLPGWEQYF.

The chain is built from TRBV5-1 and TRBJ1-1; D may be TRBD1 (6 bases). With 4 bases removed from V and 5 bases from J, the gap between germline ends came to 15 bases. This CDR3 is built from 14 residues. Germline loops: CDR1 SGHRS, CDR2 YFSETQ. CDR3 DNA: TGCGCCAGCAGCCTCAGGGGAAAGCGGACTGAAGCTTTCTTT. It specifies CASSLRGKRTEAFF. Variable domain in full (rest from reference TRBV5-1 and TRBJ1-1): KAGVTQTPRYLIKTRGQQVTLSCSPISGHRSVSWYQQTPGQGLQFLFEYFSETQRNKGNFPGRFSGRQFSNSRSEMNVSTLELGDSALYLCASSLRGKRTEAFFGQGTRLTVV.